This TCR beta chain was identified in a study of CD8 T cells in ankylosing spondylitis. This clonotype was observed many times. Its target is unknown. Study-level points and caveats: Seven or eight highly homologous variants formed a TCR beta motif that appeared characteristic of ankylosing spondylitis blood.

One entry per CDR3 protein results from TCRdb running MiXCR on the 5' RACE reads. The table lists roughly 35,000 distinct CDR3 sequences, 13% of them singletons. Germline lookup yields CDR1 MNHEY and CDR2 SMNVEV (reference sequence). V was shortened by 3 bases and J by 5 bases, with 10 bases between the two germline ends. The CDR3 covers 14 residues. This rearrangement joins TRBV27 to TRBJ1-4; D perhaps matches TRBD1 (5 bases). Sequencing used synovial fluid, either unsorted or a sorted T cell fraction (not recorded which). The sequence was collected from a male donor with ankylosing spondylitis. CDR3 region: CASSLGGVNEKLFF. The CDR3 DNA sequence: TGTGCCAGCAGTTTGGGAGGGGTGAATGAAAAACTGTTTTTT.